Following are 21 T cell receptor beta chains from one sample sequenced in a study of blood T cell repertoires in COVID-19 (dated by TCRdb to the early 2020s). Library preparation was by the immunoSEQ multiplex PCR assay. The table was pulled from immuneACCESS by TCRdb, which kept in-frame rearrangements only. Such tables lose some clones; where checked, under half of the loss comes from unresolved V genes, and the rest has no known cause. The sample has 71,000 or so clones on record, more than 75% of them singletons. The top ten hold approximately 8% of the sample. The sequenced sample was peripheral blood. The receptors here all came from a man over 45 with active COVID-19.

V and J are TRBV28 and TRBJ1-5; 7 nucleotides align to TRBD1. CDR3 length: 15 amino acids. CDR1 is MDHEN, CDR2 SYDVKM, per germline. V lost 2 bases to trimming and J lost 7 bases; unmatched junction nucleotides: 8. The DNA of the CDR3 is TGTGCCAGCAGTTTAAGCCAGGGGGTAGGACAGCCCCAGCATTTT. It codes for CASSLSQGVGQPQHF.

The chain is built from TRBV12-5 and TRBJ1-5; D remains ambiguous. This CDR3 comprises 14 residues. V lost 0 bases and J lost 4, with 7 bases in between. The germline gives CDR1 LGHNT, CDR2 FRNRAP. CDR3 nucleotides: TGTGCTAGTGGTTTGGTAATTGCGAATCAGCCCCAGCATTTT. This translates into CASGLVIANQPQHF.

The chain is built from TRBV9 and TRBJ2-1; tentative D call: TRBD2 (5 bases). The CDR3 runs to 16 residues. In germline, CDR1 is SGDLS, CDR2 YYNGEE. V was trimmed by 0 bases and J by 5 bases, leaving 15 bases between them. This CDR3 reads CASSVGKGRVDNEQFF. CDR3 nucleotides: TGTGCCAGCAGCGTAGGAAAAGGGCGGGTAGACAATGAGCAGTTCTTC. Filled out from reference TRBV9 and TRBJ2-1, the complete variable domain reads DSGVTQTPKHLITATGQRVTLRCSPRSGDLSVYWYQQSLDQGLQFLIQYYNGEERAKGNILERFSAQQFPDLHSELNLSSLELGDSALYFCASSVGKGRVDNEQFFGPGTRLTVL.

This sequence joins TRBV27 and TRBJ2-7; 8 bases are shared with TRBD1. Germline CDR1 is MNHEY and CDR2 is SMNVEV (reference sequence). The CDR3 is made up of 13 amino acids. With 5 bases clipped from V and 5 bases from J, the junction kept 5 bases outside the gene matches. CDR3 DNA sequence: TGTGCCAGCAGTGACAGGGGCGTCAACGAGCAGTACTTC. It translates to CASSDRGVNEQYF.

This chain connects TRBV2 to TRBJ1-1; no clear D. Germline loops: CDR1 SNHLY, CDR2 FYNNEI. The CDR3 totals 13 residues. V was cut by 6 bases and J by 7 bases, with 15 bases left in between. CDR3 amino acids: CASRTGSADEAFF. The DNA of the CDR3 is TGTGCCAGCAGAACGGGAAGTGCGGATGAAGCTTTCTTT.

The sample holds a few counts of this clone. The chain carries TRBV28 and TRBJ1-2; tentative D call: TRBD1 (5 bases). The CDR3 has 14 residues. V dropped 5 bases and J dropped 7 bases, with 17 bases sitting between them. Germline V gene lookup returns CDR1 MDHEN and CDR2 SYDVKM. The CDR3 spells CASSKAGPLTGYTF. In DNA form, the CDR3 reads TGTGCCAGCAGTAAGGCAGGGCCTCTCACTGGCTACACCTTC.

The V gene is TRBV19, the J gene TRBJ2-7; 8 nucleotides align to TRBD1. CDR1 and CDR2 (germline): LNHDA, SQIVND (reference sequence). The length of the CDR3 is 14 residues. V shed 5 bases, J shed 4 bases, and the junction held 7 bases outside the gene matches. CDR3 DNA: TGTGCCAGTAGTCCGACGACAGGGGCGTACGAGCAGTACTTC. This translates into CASSPTTGAYEQYF.

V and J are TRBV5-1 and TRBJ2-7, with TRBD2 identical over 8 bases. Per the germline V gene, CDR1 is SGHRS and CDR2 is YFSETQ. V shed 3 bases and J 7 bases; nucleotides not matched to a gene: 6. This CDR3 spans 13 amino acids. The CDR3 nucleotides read TGCGCCAGCAGCTCCGGGACTAGTACGGAGCAGTACTTC. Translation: CASSSGTSTEQYF.

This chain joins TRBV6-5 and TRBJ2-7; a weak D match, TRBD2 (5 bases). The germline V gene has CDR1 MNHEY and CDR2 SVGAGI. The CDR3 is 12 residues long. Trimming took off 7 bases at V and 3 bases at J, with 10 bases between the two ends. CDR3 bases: TGTGCCAGCACAGCGGTACGCTACGAGCAGTACTTC. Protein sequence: CASTAVRYEQYF.

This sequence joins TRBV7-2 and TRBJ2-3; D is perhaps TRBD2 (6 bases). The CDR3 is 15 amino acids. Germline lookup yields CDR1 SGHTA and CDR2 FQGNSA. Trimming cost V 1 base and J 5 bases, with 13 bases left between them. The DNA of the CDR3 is TGTGCCAGCAGCTTAGGGTCCCTAGCGAGAGATACGCAGTATTTT. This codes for CASSLGSLARDTQYF.

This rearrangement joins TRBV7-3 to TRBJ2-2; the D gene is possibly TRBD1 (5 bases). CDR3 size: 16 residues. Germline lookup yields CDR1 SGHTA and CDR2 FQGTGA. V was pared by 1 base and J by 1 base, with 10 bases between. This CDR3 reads CASSLMPQGNTGELFF. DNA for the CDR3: TGTGCCAGCAGCTTAATGCCCCAGGGGAACACCGGGGAGCTGTTTTTT.

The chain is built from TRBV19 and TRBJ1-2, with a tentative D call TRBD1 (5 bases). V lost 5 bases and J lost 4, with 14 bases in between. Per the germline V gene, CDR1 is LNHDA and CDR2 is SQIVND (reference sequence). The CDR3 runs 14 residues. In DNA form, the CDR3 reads TGTGCCAGTAGTCAAGAAAAGGGGATCTATGGCTACACCTTC. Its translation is CASSQEKGIYGYTF.

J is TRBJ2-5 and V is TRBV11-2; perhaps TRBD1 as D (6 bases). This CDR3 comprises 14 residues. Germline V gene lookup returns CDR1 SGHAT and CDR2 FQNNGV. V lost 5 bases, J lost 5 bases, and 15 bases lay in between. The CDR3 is CASSLGGPGETQYF. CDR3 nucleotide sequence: TGTGCCAGCAGCCTAGGGGGTCCAGGGGAGACCCAGTACTTC.

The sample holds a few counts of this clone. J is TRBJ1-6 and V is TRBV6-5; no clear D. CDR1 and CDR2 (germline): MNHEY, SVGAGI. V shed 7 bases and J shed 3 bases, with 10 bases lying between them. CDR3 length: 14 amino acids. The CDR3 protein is CASTRSGYNSPLHF. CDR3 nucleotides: TGTGCCAGCACCCGCTCGGGCTATAATTCACCCCTCCACTTT.

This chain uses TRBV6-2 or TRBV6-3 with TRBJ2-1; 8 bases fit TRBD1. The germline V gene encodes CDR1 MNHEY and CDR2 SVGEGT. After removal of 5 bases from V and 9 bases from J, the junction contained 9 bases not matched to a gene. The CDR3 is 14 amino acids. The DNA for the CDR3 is TGTGCCAGCAGTGCCAATGACAGGGGACGTGAGCAGTTCTTC. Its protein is CASSANDRGREQFF.

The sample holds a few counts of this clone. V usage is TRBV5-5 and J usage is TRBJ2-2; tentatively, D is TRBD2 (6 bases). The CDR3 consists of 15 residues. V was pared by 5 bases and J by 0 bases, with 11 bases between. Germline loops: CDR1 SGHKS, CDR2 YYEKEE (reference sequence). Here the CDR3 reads CASREDYANTGELFF. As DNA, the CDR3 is TGTGCCAGCAGGGAGGACTATGCGAACACCGGGGAGCTGTTTTTT.

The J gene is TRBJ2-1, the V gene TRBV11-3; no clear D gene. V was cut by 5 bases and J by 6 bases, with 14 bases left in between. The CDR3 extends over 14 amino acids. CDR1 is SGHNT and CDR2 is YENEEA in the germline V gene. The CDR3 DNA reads TGTGCCAGCAGCGCCAATTCGGTACTCAATGAGCAGTTCTTC. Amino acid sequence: CASSANSVLNEQFF.

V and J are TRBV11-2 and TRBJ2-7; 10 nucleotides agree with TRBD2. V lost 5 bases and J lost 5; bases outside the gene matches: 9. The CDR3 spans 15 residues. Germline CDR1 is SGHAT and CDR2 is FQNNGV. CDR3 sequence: CASSAGGLAGDEQYF. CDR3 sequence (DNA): TGTGCCAGCAGCGCCGGAGGTCTAGCGGGAGACGAGCAGTACTTC.

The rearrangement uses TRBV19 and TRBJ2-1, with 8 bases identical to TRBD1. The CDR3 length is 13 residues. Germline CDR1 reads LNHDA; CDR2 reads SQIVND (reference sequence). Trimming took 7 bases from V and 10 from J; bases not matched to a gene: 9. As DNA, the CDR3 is TGTGCCAGTACAGTGACAGGGGATGGGGAGCAGTTCTTC. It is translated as CASTVTGDGEQFF.

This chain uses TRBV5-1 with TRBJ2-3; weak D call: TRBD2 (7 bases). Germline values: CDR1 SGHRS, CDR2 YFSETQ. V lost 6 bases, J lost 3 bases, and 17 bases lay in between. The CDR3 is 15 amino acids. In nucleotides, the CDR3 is TGCGCCAGCACCCCGGGGGAGGGGGGAACAGATACGCAGTATTTT. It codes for CASTPGEGGTDTQYF.

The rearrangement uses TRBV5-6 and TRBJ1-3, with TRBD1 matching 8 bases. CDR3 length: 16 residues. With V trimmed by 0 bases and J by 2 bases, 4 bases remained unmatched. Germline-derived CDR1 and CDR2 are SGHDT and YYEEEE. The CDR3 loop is CASSLAGRGPGNTIYF. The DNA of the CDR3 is TGTGCCAGCAGCTTGGCCGGCAGGGGGCCTGGAAACACCATATATTTT.